Presented here are 32 T cell receptor beta chains from one specimen sequenced in a study of shared clonotypes between healthy human individuals. Assay used: immunoSEQ multiplex PCR; TCRdb lists only in-frame clones, some missing. The sample records some 2 million clones, over 85% being singletons. Cells designated naive CD8 were CD45RO-negative and were positively selected for CCR7, with terminally differentiated effector memory CD45RA+ cells excluded. Sequencing was performed on naive CD8+ T cells sorted from blood. The receptors here all came from a man aged 18 to 30 in good health.

The chain recombines TRBV7-8 with TRBJ2-3; no definite D call. The V end lost 5 bases, the J end lost 3 bases, and 9 bases lay between the germline ends. The CDR3 covers 13 residues. CDR1 is SGHVS, CDR2 FQNEAQ, per germline. The CDR3 coding sequence is TGTGCCAGCAGCATCCTCGGGACAGATACGCAGTATTTT. This codes for CASSILGTDTQYF.

This chain uses TRBV4-3 with TRBJ2-5, with TRBD1 identical over 8 bases. There are 16 residues in the CDR3. Trimming cost V 1 base and J 4 bases; bases outside gene matches: 8. Germline V gives CDR1 LGHNA, CDR2 YSLEER. CDR3 loop: CASSQAPFDRGETQYF. As DNA, the CDR3 is TGCGCCAGCAGCCAAGCTCCGTTTGACAGGGGAGAGACCCAGTACTTC.

This rearrangement joins TRBV7-9 to TRBJ2-7, with 7 positions matching TRBD2. CDR3 length: 12 amino acids. Losses at the gene ends were 5 bases for V and 6 bases for J; bases not matched to a gene: 4. Germline V gene data show CDR1 as SEHNR and CDR2 as FQNEAQ (reference sequence). The CDR3 sequence: CASSRGEAEQYF. The CDR3 nucleotides read TGTGCCAGCAGCCGGGGGGAGGCCGAGCAGTACTTC. The variable domain in full, with the rest retrieved from reference TRBV7-9 and TRBJ2-7, is DTGVSQNPRHKITKRGQNVTFRCDPISEHNRLYWYRQTLGQGPEFLTYFQNEAQLEKSRLLSDRFSAERPKGSFSTLEIQRTEQGDSAMYLCASSRGEAEQYFGPGTRLTVT.

The V and J genes are TRBV28 and TRBJ2-1, with D perhaps given as TRBD1 or TRBD2 (5 bases each). The germline CDR1 and CDR2 sequences are MDHEN and SYDVKM. Between the trimmed V and J ends, which lost 3 bases and 7 bases, there was a span of 22 bases. The CDR3 length is 17 residues. DNA of the CDR3: TGTGCCAGCAGTTTGTTGCTTCTGGGGGAGACTGAAAATGAGCAGTTCTTC. Translating it yields CASSLLLLGETENEQFF.

V is TRBV6-6 and J is TRBJ2-2; D possibly corresponds to TRBD1 (6 bases). Germline V gene lookup returns CDR1 MNHNY and CDR2 SVGAGI (reference sequence). The CDR3 loop spans 16 amino acids. The V gene lost 1 base and the J gene lost 6 bases, with 15 bases spanning the gap. The CDR3 DNA reads as TGTGCCAGCAGTTACTTGGCAGGGGAAAAATCCGGGGAGCTGTTTTTT. It yields the protein CASSYLAGEKSGELFF.

This chain connects TRBV7-9 to TRBJ2-1, with 7 nucleotides matching TRBD1. The length of the CDR3 is 17 residues. V lost 5 bases to trimming and J lost 0 bases; unmatched junction nucleotides: 10. Germline loops: CDR1 SEHNR, CDR2 FQNEAQ (reference sequence). CDR3 loop: CASSPPPTGSSYNEQFF. Here the CDR3 DNA reads TGTGCCAGCAGCCCCCCCCCGACAGGGAGCTCCTACAATGAGCAGTTCTTC.

The chain employs TRBV29-1 and TRBJ2-5; D is unclear. The DNA matches TRBJ2-7 better at its end, which makes the J call doubtful. The CDR3 consists of 12 residues. Germline V CDR1 and CDR2: SQVTM, ANQGSEA. CDR3 residues: CSVGNSAYEQYF. In DNA, the CDR3 is TGCAGCGTTGGTAACAGCGCCTACGAGCAGTACTTC.

V and J are TRBV7-9 and TRBJ2-5; 10 bases are shared with TRBD2. CDR1 is SEHNR and CDR2 is FQNEAQ in the germline V gene (reference sequence). This CDR3 is 16 amino acids long. The V and J ends lost 2 bases and 3 bases, in that order; junction bases with no gene match: 6. The CDR3 spells CASSLLAGLAEETQYF. The CDR3 nucleotides are TGTGCCAGCAGCTTATTGGCAGGACTAGCGGAAGAGACCCAGTACTTC. Together with reference TRBV7-9 and TRBJ2-5, the CDR3 gives the full variable domain: DTGVSQNPRHKITKRGQNVTFRCDPISEHNRLYWYRQTLGQGPEFLTYFQNEAQLEKSRLLSDRFSAERPKGSFSTLEIQRTEQGDSAMYLCASSLLAGLAEETQYFGPGTRLLVL.

The V and J genes are TRBV6-6 and TRBJ2-7, with a weak D call TRBD2 (5 bases). CDR1 is MNHNY and CDR2 is SVGAGI in the germline V gene (reference sequence). The CDR3 has 16 residues. V shed 0 bases and J shed 2 bases, with 14 bases lying between them. CDR3 protein: CASSYSREINAYEQYF. The CDR3 region has the DNA TGTGCCAGCAGTTACTCCCGGGAAATTAACGCCTACGAGCAGTACTTC.

The chain links TRBV9 to TRBJ2-7; D gene uncertain. V lost 0 bases, J lost 5 bases, and 9 bases lay in between. The CDR3 consists of 13 residues. Germline CDR1 reads SGDLS; CDR2 reads YYNGEE. CDR3 DNA sequence: TGTGCCAGCAGCGTAGACGACTTAAACGAGCAGTACTTC. Translated, it gives CASSVDDLNEQYF.

This rearrangement joins TRBV2 to TRBJ1-1; D ambiguous. Trimming took 3 bases from V and 7 from J, leaving 21 bases between them. The length of the CDR3 is 16 residues. Germline CDR1 reads SNHLY; CDR2 reads FYNNEI. The CDR3 loop reads CASSDWAGSETFEAFF. The CDR3 bases are TGTGCCAGCAGTGATTGGGCGGGGAGCGAAACTTTTGAAGCTTTCTTT.

The chain employs TRBV7-9 and TRBJ2-7; 8 bases are a match to TRBD2. This CDR3 spans 16 amino acids. The germline gives CDR1 SEHNR, CDR2 FQNEAQ (reference sequence). J gave up 2 bases and V 7 bases, and 13 bases lay outside the gene matches. CDR3 sequence: CASTNGRDSNPYEQYF. The CDR3 bases are TGTGCCAGCACCAACGGGAGGGACTCCAATCCCTACGAGCAGTACTTC.

This clone was picked up one time. V gene TRBV4-3 combines with J gene TRBJ1-6; 7 nucleotides line up with TRBD1. This CDR3 comprises 17 residues. The germline CDR1 and CDR2 sequences are LGHNA and YSLEER. V dropped 3 bases and J dropped 7; count of bases not matched to a gene: 12. The CDR3 DNA follows: TGCGCCAGCAGCCATTCCAGGGGGGGCCCTGAGAATTCACCCCTCCACTTT. Translating gives CASSHSRGGPENSPLHF.

The chain is built from TRBV7-9 and TRBJ2-7; perhaps TRBD1 as D (7 bases). Trimming removed 6 bases at V and 5 bases at J, with 14 bases between. Germline CDR1 SEHNR, CDR2 FQNEAQ (reference sequence). The CDR3 loop spans 13 amino acids. The CDR3 DNA follows: TGTGCCAGCAGGGAGGGACAGTTCCACGAGCAGTACTTC. Translating it yields CASREGQFHEQYF.

The J gene is TRBJ2-7, the V gene TRBV13; 7 positions match TRBD1. This CDR3 region has 12 residues. The V gene end was trimmed by 1 base and the J gene end by 11 bases; junction bases not matched to a gene: 5. The germline gives CDR1 PRHDT, CDR2 FYEKMQ (reference sequence). The DNA for the CDR3 is TGTGCCAGCAGCTTAGACAGGGGCTGGGAGTACTTC. Its translation: CASSLDRGWEYF.

This chain joins TRBV19 and TRBJ2-7; 13 bases fit TRBD2. CDR1 is LNHDA and CDR2 is SQIVND in the germline V gene (reference sequence). V shed 6 bases and J 6 bases; nucleotides not matched to a gene: 5. The CDR3 covers 14 residues. CDR3 protein: CASSLGLAGSEQYF. CDR3 coding DNA: TGTGCCAGTAGCTTGGGACTAGCGGGAAGCGAGCAGTACTTC.

In regard to this clone: Other nucleotide sequences in the sample specify the same CDR3. The chain couples TRBV5-1 to TRBJ2-1, with D perhaps TRBD1 (5 bases). Trimming shortened V by 2 bases and J by 1 base, and 7 bases separated the two germline ends. CDR3 length: 14 amino acids. The germline V gene encodes CDR1 SGHRS and CDR2 YFSETQ. CDR3 sequence (DNA): TGCGCCAGCAGCTTAACAGGTTCCTACAATGAGCAGTTCTTC. This codes for CASSLTGSYNEQFF.

The genes are TRBV7-6 and TRBJ2-7, with TRBD1 matching over 10 bases. Germline trimming cut 5 bases from V and 4 bases from J; bases unmatched to any gene: 8. This CDR3 has 15 amino acids. CDR1 is SGHVS and CDR2 is FNYEAQ in the germline V gene. CDR3 residues: CASSIGTGVRYEQYF. The CDR3 nucleotides read TGTGCCAGCAGCATCGGGACAGGGGTCCGGTACGAGCAGTACTTC.

This clone was seen only once. Other DNA variants within this sample encode the same CDR3. This chain uses TRBV6-5 with TRBJ1-1; TRBD1 is a possible D gene (5 bases). Germline loops: CDR1 MNHEY, CDR2 SVGAGI. The CDR3 runs to 13 residues. Trimming cost V 7 bases and J 3 bases, with 12 bases left between them. CDR3: CASTQTGDTEAFF. The CDR3 nucleotides read TGTGCCAGCACCCAGACGGGGGACACTGAAGCTTTCTTT.

The V call is TRBV2, the J call TRBJ2-3; the match to TRBD2 covers 14 bases. The CDR3 spans 18 residues. With 5 bases clipped from V and 0 bases from J, the junction kept 7 bases outside the gene matches. The germline CDR1 and CDR2 sequences are SNHLY and FYNNEI. CDR3 coding DNA: TGTGCCAGCAGTCCACCGGGACTAGCGGGGGACAGCACAGATACGCAGTATTTT. It specifies CASSPPGLAGDSTDTQYF. The full variable domain, its missing parts supplied by reference TRBV2 and TRBJ2-3, is EPEVTQTPSHQVTQMGQEVILRCVPISNHLYFYWYRQILGQKVEFLVSFYNNEISEKSEIFDDQFSVERPDGSNFTLKIRSTKLEDSAMYFCASSPPGLAGDSTDTQYFGPGTRLTVL.

The V and J genes are TRBV5-6 and TRBJ1-2; tentative D call: TRBD1 (5 bases). V lost 0 bases and J 7 bases, leaving 13 bases between the germline ends. The germline V gene encodes CDR1 SGHDT and CDR2 YYEEEE. This CDR3 contains 14 residues. This chain's CDR3 is CASSLAPPGTGYTF. The CDR3 region has the DNA TGTGCCAGCAGCTTGGCCCCCCCCGGGACTGGCTACACCTTC. The full variable domain, completed using reference TRBV5-6 and TRBJ1-2, is DAGVTQSPTHLIKTRGQQVTLRCSPKSGHDTVSWYQQALGQGPQFIFQYYEEEERQRGNFPDRFSGHQFPNYSSELNVNALLLGDSALYLCASSLAPPGTGYTFGSGTRLTVV.

This clone was seen once. CDR3 nucleotide sequence: TGTGCCAGCAGTGATATCCTCCCCTCGAGCTACAATGAGCAGTTCTTC. Translation: CASSDILPSSYNEQFF. V usage is TRBV2 and J usage is TRBJ2-1; D uncertain. The germline gives CDR1 SNHLY, CDR2 FYNNEI. V was cut by 3 bases and J by 3 bases, with 15 bases left in between. This CDR3 has 16 amino acids.

The chain has TRBV2 and TRBJ1-1; possibly TRBD1 for D (5 bases). V was pared by 7 bases and J by 4 bases, with 16 bases between. Germline CDR1 reads SNHLY; CDR2 reads FYNNEI. This CDR3 region has 14 residues. The CDR3 loop reads CASNERFQGTEAFF. As DNA, the CDR3 is TGTGCCAGCAACGAAAGGTTCCAGGGCACTGAAGCTTTCTTT.

This clone came up once. The identical CDR3 is also encoded by other nucleotide sequences in the sample. The V and J genes are TRBV20-1 and TRBJ2-2, with D hard to call. The CDR3 runs 11 residues. The germline CDR1 and CDR2 sequences are DFQATT and SNEGSKA (reference sequence). V gave up 5 bases and J gave up 3 bases, with 4 bases separating them. The CDR3 DNA follows: TGCAGTGCTCCTCACACCGGGGAGCTGTTTTTT. Translation: CSAPHTGELFF.

The chain combines TRBV7-8 with TRBJ2-7; D tentatively reads TRBD1 or TRBD2 (5 bases each). CDR3 size: 15 residues. Germline CDR1 SGHVS, CDR2 FQNEAQ. Between the trimmed V and J ends, which lost 4 bases and 4 bases, there was a span of 17 bases. The CDR3 nucleotides read TGTGCCAGCAGCTCGTGGGGGACCAATAATTACGAGCAGTACTTC. Translating it yields CASSSWGTNNYEQYF.

The V call is TRBV2, the J call TRBJ2-7; 7 bases align to TRBD1. This CDR3 spans 15 amino acids. CDR1 SNHLY and CDR2 FYNNEI come from the germline V gene. V shed 3 bases, J shed 0 bases, and the junction held 5 bases outside the gene matches. The CDR3 bases are TGTGCCAGCAGTGATCAGGGACAGAGCTCCTACGAGCAGTACTTC. Protein sequence: CASSDQGQSSYEQYF.

Of note for this clone: No DNA is shown, since the ends of the CDR3 on it are uncertain; the CDR3 is the one TCRdb lists. V gene TRBV27 combines with J gene TRBJ1-6; the D call TRBD1 from the table was never checked on the DNA. The length of the CDR3 is 16 amino acids, counting both ends. Germline assignment: CDR1 MNHEY and CDR2 SMNVEV (reference sequence). The CDR3 is CASSSSQGPIVFPLHF.

In the case of this clone: The junction departs from germline at one end; a sequencing error may be responsible. CDR3 nucleotides: TGTGCCAGCAGTTTATTAGGGGCCGGGACAGATTACTACGATGAGCAGTTCTTC. This codes for CASSLLGAGTDYYDEQFF. The V and J genes are TRBV28 and TRBJ2-1, with TRBD1 identical over 7 bases. This CDR3 comprises 18 residues. Germline assignment: CDR1 MDHEN and CDR2 SYDVKM.

V gene TRBV5-6 combines with J gene TRBJ2-5; perhaps TRBD1 as D (7 bases). Trimming shortened V by 4 bases and J by 4 bases, and 11 bases separated the two germline ends. This CDR3 spans 13 amino acids. The germline V gene has CDR1 SGHDT and CDR2 YYEEEE. The CDR3 spells CASSAEGAETQYF. The CDR3 nucleotides are TGTGCCAGCAGCGCGGAGGGGGCAGAGACCCAGTACTTC.

V usage is TRBV7-9 and J usage is TRBJ1-2, with D perhaps TRBD1 (6 bases). The germline V gene encodes CDR1 SEHNR and CDR2 FQNEAQ (reference sequence). This CDR3 has 16 residues. V shed 4 bases and J shed 4 bases, with 19 bases lying between them. Written as DNA, the CDR3 is TGTGCCAGCAGCTCCGTCCTGGACAGTAACCTCTATGGCTACACCTTC. Its protein product is CASSSVLDSNLYGYTF.

J is TRBJ2-2 and V is TRBV6-5; D is tentatively TRBD1 or TRBD2 (5 bases each). This CDR3 has 12 residues. The germline V gene encodes CDR1 MNHEY and CDR2 SVGAGI. Deletions cut 4 bases from V and 6 bases from J, with 6 bases between. The CDR3 region has the DNA TGTGCCAGCAGTTGGGGGTCCGGGGAGCTGTTTTTT. Its protein product is CASSWGSGELFF.

V is TRBV19 and J is TRBJ1-6; no reliable D call. Trimming left V 9 bases short and J 7 bases short, with 19 bases between. There are 15 residues in the CDR3. Germline V gene data show CDR1 as LNHDA and CDR2 as SQIVND (reference sequence). In DNA, the CDR3 is TGTGCCAGCCAAGAAGAGACAAGATGGAATTCACCCCTCCACTTT. This codes for CASQEETRWNSPLHF.